This TCR beta chain came from a study of T cell responses to AZD1222 COVID-19 vaccine. Only in-frame clones appear in the TCRdb table, and some are missing; sequencing was by immunoSEQ multiplex PCR. The sample has approximately 120,000 clones; about nine tenths are singletons. The CDR3 loop spans 14 amino acids. The germline gives CDR1 MNHNY, CDR2 SVGAGI (reference sequence). J was trimmed by 8 bases and V by 4 bases; bases with no gene match: 8. General observations from the study: Vaccination with two AZD1222 doses was followed by a rise in Spike-specific TCR breadth and depth.

As for this clone: Its antigen is unidentified.

The V and J genes are TRBV6-6 and TRBJ2-1; 7 bases are shared with TRBD1. The sequence was collected from an adult in good health. The sequences come from peripheral blood, collected on day 0 of MenACWY control vaccination. The CDR3 DNA sequence: TGTGCCAGCAGTTGGGACAGCACAGAGGATGAGCAGTTCTTC. This translates into CASSWDSTEDEQFF.